These 17 T cell receptor beta chains share one sample of origin, sequenced in a study of cytomegalovirus exposure and HLA in healthy donors. PCR used 60 Vbeta primers and 13 Jbeta primers. Method: immunoSEQ multiplex PCR; TCRdb's copy keeps in-frame clones and lacks some. The sample data list about 130,000 clones. Sequenced material: PBMCs. Receptor source: a young man in good health and CMV-seronegative.

The chain recombines TRBV6-5 with TRBJ1-1; no definite D call. Trimming shortened V by 6 bases and J by 9 bases, and 14 bases separated the two germline ends. The V gene's germline CDR1 is MNHEY and CDR2 SVGAGI. This CDR3 comprises 12 residues. In DNA, the CDR3 is TGTGCCAGCAGCCGAACCCGAGCCAAAGCTTTCTTT. Protein product: CASSRTRAKAFF.

The chain recombines TRBV19 with TRBJ2-7; 7 nucleotides align to TRBD1. V trimming: 4 bases; J trimming: 3 bases; junction bases outside the gene matches: 6. The CDR3 is 14 amino acids. CDR1 and CDR2 from the germline V gene are LNHDA and SQIVND (reference sequence). The CDR3 bases are TGTGCCAGTAGTAAAGGCAGGGGGAACTACGAGCAGTACTTC. The encoded protein is CASSKGRGNYEQYF. Using reference TRBV19 and TRBJ2-7 for the parts outside the CDR3, the full variable domain is DGGITQSPKYLFRKEGQNVTLSCEQNLNHDAMYWYRQDPGQGLRLIYYSQIVNDFQKGDIAEGYSVSREKKESFPLTVTSAQKNPTAFYLCASSKGRGNYEQYFGPGTRLTVT.

The rearrangement joins TRBV19 to TRBJ2-2; D remains ambiguous. V dropped 11 bases and J dropped 0 bases, with 13 bases sitting between them. This CDR3 is built from 14 residues. Germline CDR1 is LNHDA and CDR2 is SQIVND (reference sequence). The CDR3 nucleotides are TGTGCCTCGAGGCCAGTCGCGAACACCGGGGAGCTGTTTTTT. This sequence encodes CASRPVANTGELFF.

The chain joins TRBV5-1 to TRBJ1-5; the D gene is possibly TRBD1 (6 bases). V lost 0 bases, J lost 1 base, and 8 bases lay in between. CDR3 length: 15 amino acids. The V gene's germline CDR1 is SGHRS and CDR2 YFSETQ. The CDR3 protein is CASSLGQGSNQPQHF. The CDR3 coding sequence is TGCGCCAGCAGCTTGGGGCAGGGGAGCAATCAGCCCCAGCATTTT.

The gene calls are TRBV7-9 and TRBJ2-4; D is ambiguous. V dropped 2 bases and J dropped 9 bases, with 11 bases sitting between them. The length of the CDR3 is 13 residues. Germline V CDR1 and CDR2: SEHNR, FQNEAQ (reference sequence). The CDR3 loop reads CASSLSEVGIQYF. Written as DNA, the CDR3 is TGTGCCAGCAGCTTAAGCGAGGTGGGCATTCAGTACTTC.

This chain uses TRBV5-4 with TRBJ2-7; maybe TRBD1 (5 bases). The V end lost 4 bases, the J end lost 1 base, and 6 bases lay between the germline ends. The CDR3 is made up of 12 amino acids. The germline gives CDR1 SGHNT, CDR2 YYREEE (reference sequence). The CDR3 nucleotides are TGTGCCAGCAGCCAGGGTTCCTACGAGCAGTACTTC. This gives the protein CASSQGSYEQYF. Full variable domain (rest looked up from reference TRBV5-4 and TRBJ2-7): ETGVTQSPTHLIKTRGQQVTLRCSSQSGHNTVSWYQQALGQGPQFIFQYYREEENGRGNFPPRFSGLQFPNYSSELNVNALELDDSALYLCASSQGSYEQYFGPGTRLTVT.

The chain is built from TRBV9 and TRBJ2-4, with D maybe TRBD1 (6 bases). V lost 0 bases to trimming and J lost 2 bases, with 15 bases between them. Germline lookup yields CDR1 SGDLS and CDR2 YYNGEE. The CDR3 contains 17 residues. CDR3 loop: CASSVDVGQGTKNIQYF. CDR3 in DNA: TGTGCCAGCAGCGTAGATGTAGGGCAGGGGACCAAAAACATTCAGTACTTC.

The rearrangement joins TRBV18 to TRBJ1-2; 11 nucleotides match TRBD1. Germline V gives CDR1 KGHSH, CDR2 LQKENI. This CDR3 has 14 residues. The V and J ends lost 4 bases and 7 bases, in that order; junction bases with no gene match: 5. For the CDR3, the DNA is TGTGCCAGCTCACTTCCGGGGACAGGGGGTGGCTACACCTTC. This translates into CASSLPGTGGGYTF.

The V gene is TRBV7-9, the J gene TRBJ2-1; TRBD1 matches 9 bases. Germline V gene data show CDR1 as SEHNR and CDR2 as FQNEAQ (reference sequence). There are 17 residues in the CDR3. After removal of 1 base from V and 3 bases from J, the junction contained 7 bases not matched to a gene. Here the CDR3 DNA reads TGTGCCAGCAGCTTAGGAGGACAGGGGAGGATCTACAATGAGCAGTTCTTC. It translates to CASSLGGQGRIYNEQFF.

The chain is built from TRBV6-5 and TRBJ1-4, with a tentative D call TRBD1 (5 bases). V was trimmed by 4 bases and J by 6 bases, leaving 12 bases between them. CDR3 length: 14 amino acids. The germline V gene encodes CDR1 MNHEY and CDR2 SVGAGI. The CDR3 sequence is CASSLFREDEKLFF. DNA of the CDR3: TGTGCCAGCAGTTTATTCAGGGAGGATGAAAAACTGTTTTTT.

V usage is TRBV6-1 and J usage is TRBJ1-5; a weak D match, TRBD1 (5 bases). Germline V CDR1 and CDR2: MNHNS, SASEGT. The length of the CDR3 is 16 residues. The V end lost 2 bases, the J end lost 2 bases, and 13 bases lay between the germline ends. CDR3 coding DNA: TGTGCCAGCAGTGAAACAGGCGAATGGGGCAATCAGCCCCAGCATTTT. It codes for CASSETGEWGNQPQHF.

The DNA of the CDR3 is TGCGCCAGCAGCCAAGTTCTGGGGAGATTGGCTGAAGCTTTCTTT. This encodes CASSQVLGRLAEAFF. V and J are TRBV4-3 and TRBJ1-1; D call uncertain. This CDR3 contains 15 residues. The V gene's germline CDR1 is LGHNA and CDR2 YSLEER. With 1 base removed from V and 6 bases from J, the gap between germline ends came to 15 bases.

The V call is TRBV2, the J call TRBJ2-3, with D tentatively TRBD1 (5 bases). Germline loops: CDR1 SNHLY, CDR2 FYNNEI. CDR3 length: 14 residues. Trimming took off 2 bases at V and 2 bases at J, with 8 bases between the two ends. The CDR3 here is CASSEQGATDTQYF. CDR3 nucleotide sequence: TGTGCCAGCAGTGAACAAGGGGCCACAGATACGCAGTATTTT.

The chain links TRBV10-2 to TRBJ1-2; unclear D gene. This CDR3 spans 16 amino acids. The V end lost 4 bases, the J end lost 2 bases, and 17 bases lay between the germline ends. Germline assignment: CDR1 WSHSY and CDR2 SAAADI. DNA for the CDR3: TGCGCCAGCAGTGGAGTTCGGAGGACGGACAACTATGGCTACACCTTC. Amino acid sequence: CASSGVRRTDNYGYTF.

The rearrangement links TRBV7-9 to TRBJ1-2, with D possibly matching TRBD1 (6 bases). This CDR3 is built from 15 residues. V lost 7 bases and J 1 base, leaving 16 bases between the germline ends. Germline V gives CDR1 SEHNR, CDR2 FQNEAQ (reference sequence). This CDR3 is CASTLGQNLNYGYTF. The CDR3 region has the DNA TGTGCCAGCACCCTCGGACAGAACCTTAACTATGGCTACACCTTC.

The CDR3 DNA sequence: TGTGCCAGCAGCCCTCGGGTGGGTAGCCGGACCTACGAGCAGTACTTC. This encodes CASSPRVGSRTYEQYF. The chain uses TRBV9 and TRBJ2-7; D gene ambiguous. V gave up 4 bases and J gave up 2 bases, with 19 bases separating them. CDR1 and CDR2 (germline): SGDLS, YYNGEE. This CDR3 has 16 residues.

The chain employs TRBV7-9 and TRBJ2-1, with D possibly matching TRBD2 (6 bases). The length of the CDR3 is 14 residues. Germline CDR1 reads SEHNR; CDR2 reads FQNEAQ (reference sequence). With 2 bases removed from V and 8 bases from J, the gap between germline ends came to 13 bases. Written as DNA, the CDR3 is TGTGCCAGCAGCTTAAGACCGGGAGACGATGAGCAGTTCTTC. This translates into CASSLRPGDDEQFF.